This entry features one T cell receptor beta chain sequence. Its matching antigen is unknown. PCR involved 60 Vbeta and 13 Jbeta primers. The protocol was immunoSEQ multiplex PCR, while the TCRdb copy is restricted to in-frame clones and leaves out a portion. This sample yields approximately 210,000 clones, of which roughly 82% are seen a single time; around 6% belongs to the top ten. The study sampled nominally healthy donors, though unrecorded immune exposures were likely. The data belong to a study of cytomegalovirus exposure and HLA in healthy donors. As for the study in general: 81% of around 400 genotyped donors fell in the Caucasian-associated ancestry cluster.

With V trimmed by 3 bases and J by 1 base, 2 bases remained unmatched. The CDR3 length is 14 residues. Per germline, CDR1 SSHAT and CDR2 FNYEAQ (reference sequence). Study-wide points: The records held CMV serostatus as the only immune exposure information.

The sequencing input was PBMCs. The chain links TRBV7-7 to TRBJ2-5; TRBD2 matches 7 bases. This clonotype was obtained from a man aged 40-49 years in good health and CMV-seropositive. The CDR3 nucleotides are TGTGCCAGCAGCTTTTCTAGCGGCCAAGAGACCCAGTACTTC. Translating gives CASSFSSGQETQYF.